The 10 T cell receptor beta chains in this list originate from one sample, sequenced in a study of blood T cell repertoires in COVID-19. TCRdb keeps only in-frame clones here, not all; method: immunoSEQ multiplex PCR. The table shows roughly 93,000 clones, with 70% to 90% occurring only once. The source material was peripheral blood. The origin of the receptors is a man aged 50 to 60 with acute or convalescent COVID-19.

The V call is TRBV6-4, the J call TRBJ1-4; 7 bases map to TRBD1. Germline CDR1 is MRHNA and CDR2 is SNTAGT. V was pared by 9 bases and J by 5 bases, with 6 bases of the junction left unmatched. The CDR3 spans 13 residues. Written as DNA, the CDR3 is TGTGCCAGTTATACAGGGGTCAATGAAAAACTGTTTTTT. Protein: CASYTGVNEKLFF.

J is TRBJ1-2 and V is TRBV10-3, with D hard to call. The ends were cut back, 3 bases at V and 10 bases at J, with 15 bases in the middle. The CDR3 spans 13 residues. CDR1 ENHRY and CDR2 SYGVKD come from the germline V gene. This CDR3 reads CAISDNPRAHYTF. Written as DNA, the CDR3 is TGTGCCATCAGTGACAATCCGAGGGCCCACTACACCTTC.

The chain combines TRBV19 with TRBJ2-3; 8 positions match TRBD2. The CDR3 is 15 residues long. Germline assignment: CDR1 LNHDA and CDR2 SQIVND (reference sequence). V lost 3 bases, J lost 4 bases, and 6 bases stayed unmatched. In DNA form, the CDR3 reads TGTGCCAGTAGTATCGGGGGGGGCCTCGCAGATACGCAGTATTTT. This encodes CASSIGGGLADTQYF.

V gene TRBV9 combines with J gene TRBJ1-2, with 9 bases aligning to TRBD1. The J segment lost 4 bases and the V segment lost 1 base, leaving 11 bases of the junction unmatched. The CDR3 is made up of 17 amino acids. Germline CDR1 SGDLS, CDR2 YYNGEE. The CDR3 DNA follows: TGTGCCAGCAGCGTAAGGGACAGGGCAACGGATTCCTATGGCTACACCTTC. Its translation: CASSVRDRATDSYGYTF.

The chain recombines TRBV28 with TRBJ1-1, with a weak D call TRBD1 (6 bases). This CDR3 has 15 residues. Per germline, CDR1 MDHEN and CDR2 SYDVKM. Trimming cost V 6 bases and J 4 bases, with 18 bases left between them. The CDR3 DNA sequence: TGTGCCAGCAGAATAACAGGGCCCAGGGGCACTGAAGCTTTCTTT. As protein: CASRITGPRGTEAFF.

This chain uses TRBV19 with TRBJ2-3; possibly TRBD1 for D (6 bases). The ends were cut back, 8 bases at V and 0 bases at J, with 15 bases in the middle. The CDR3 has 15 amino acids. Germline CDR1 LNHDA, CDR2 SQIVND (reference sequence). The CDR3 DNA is TGTGCCAGTGTTGACAGGCCCCAGAGCACAGATACGCAGTATTTT. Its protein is CASVDRPQSTDTQYF.

The CDR3 sequence is CASRLQVFSDQPQHF. The DNA for the CDR3 is TGTGCCAGCAGGCTACAGGTCTTTTCGGATCAGCCCCAGCATTTT. The J gene is TRBJ1-5, the V gene TRBV6-5; maybe TRBD1 (5 bases). The V gene's germline CDR1 is MNHEY and CDR2 SVGAGI. Trimming removed 6 bases at V and 5 bases at J, with 17 bases between. The length of the CDR3 is 15 residues.

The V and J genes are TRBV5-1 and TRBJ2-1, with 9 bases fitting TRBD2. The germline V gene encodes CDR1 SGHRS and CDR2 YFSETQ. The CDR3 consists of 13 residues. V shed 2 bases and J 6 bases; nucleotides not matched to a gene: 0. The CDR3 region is CASSLLAGNEQFF. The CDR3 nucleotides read TGCGCCAGCAGCTTACTAGCGGGCAATGAGCAGTTCTTC.

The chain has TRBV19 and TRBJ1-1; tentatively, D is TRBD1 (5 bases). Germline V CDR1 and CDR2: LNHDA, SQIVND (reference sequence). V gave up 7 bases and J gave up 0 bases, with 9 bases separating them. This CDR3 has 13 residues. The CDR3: CASTRGLNTEAFF. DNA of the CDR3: TGTGCCAGTACAAGGGGATTGAACACTGAAGCTTTCTTT.

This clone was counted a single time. The CDR3 DNA reads TGTGCCAGCAGCCCGGACAGGGGGCGGTGGGATAATTCACCCCTCCACTTT. As protein: CASSPDRGRWDNSPLHF. V is TRBV3-1 (or the pseudogene TRBV3-2) and J is TRBJ1-6; 11 bases line up with TRBD1. V lost 4 bases and J lost 5; bases outside the gene matches: 7. The CDR3 consists of 17 residues. CDR1 is LGHDT and CDR2 is YNNKEL in the germline V gene (reference sequence).